This entry features one TCR beta chain sequence. Its target is not known. The source of the sample is a study of T cell responses to AZD1222 COVID-19 vaccine. Profiling relied on immunoSEQ multiplex PCR, and the TCRdb table lists in-frame clones only, not all of them. Seen here are approximately 150,000 clones, about nine tenths observed once, and the top ten hold about 3%. Overall study results and limits: Targets within unmutated variant regions were reportedly found for nearly half of spike-specific TCRs. Researchers took repertoire samples only after the peak T cell response had come.

V gave up 7 bases and J gave up 7 bases, with 13 bases separating them. CDR3 length equals 12 residues. CDR1 is MNHEY and CDR2 is SMNVEV in the germline V gene (reference sequence). This chain joins TRBV27 and TRBJ1-2, with D unclear. The sequence was obtained from an adult in good health. Sequenced material: peripheral blood, taken on day 0 of AZD1222 vaccination. As DNA, the CDR3 is TGTGCCAGCACCGTAGCGGTGGGTGGCTACACCTTC. This sequence encodes CASTVAVGGYTF.